This entry is about one T cell receptor beta chain. CDR1 is MGHDK, CDR2 SYGVNS, per germline. The CDR3 runs 15 residues. V was clipped by 6 bases and J by 7 bases, with 16 bases between them. This record comes from a study of blood T cell repertoires in COVID-19. Libraries were prepared by immunoSEQ multiplex PCR; TCRdb keeps only in-frame clonotypes and omits some of them. The sample has over 200,000 clones; 81% are singletons. This TCR came from an elderly woman with acute or convalescent COVID-19. J is TRBJ1-6 and V is TRBV25-1, with D possibly matching TRBD1 (5 bases). Sample: peripheral blood. CDR3 nucleotides: TGTGCCAGCAGCCAGGGCTTTACCGGGAATTCACCCCTCCACTTT. It yields the protein CASSQGFTGNSPLHF. The full variable domain, in which reference TRBV25-1 and TRBJ1-6 provide the parts outside the CDR3, is EADIYQTPRYLVIGTGKKITLECSQTMGHDKMYWYQQDPGMELHLIHYSYGVNSTEKGDLSSESTVSRIRTEHFPLTLESARPSHTSQYLCASSQGFTGNSPLHFGNGTRLTVT.